These 25 T cell receptor beta chains share one sample of origin, sequenced in a study of shared clonotypes between healthy human individuals. The protocol was immunoSEQ multiplex PCR, while the TCRdb copy is restricted to in-frame clones and leaves out a portion. The repertoire consists of a few million clones, with just under 95% occurring once and the leading ten covering 0.37%. Sequenced material: naive CD4+ T cells from PBMCs. Subset of the sample: CD45RA+ positively selected. These receptors came from a man younger than 35 in good health. Some clones in this sample may be carry-over from other donors' samples.

The rearrangement joins TRBV28 to TRBJ2-3; D is undetermined. The CDR3 is 16 residues long. In germline, CDR1 is MDHEN, CDR2 SYDVKM. V was clipped by 5 bases and J by 5 bases, with 20 bases between them. CDR3 in DNA: TGTGCCAGCAGTGTAACCGATGGCGCCGTGAAAGATACGCAGTATTTT. Its protein product is CASSVTDGAVKDTQYF.

V gene TRBV29-1 combines with J gene TRBJ2-1; D may be TRBD2 (5 bases). Germline CDR1 is SQVTM and CDR2 is ANQGSEA. Trimming took off 5 bases at V and 8 bases at J, with 13 bases between the two ends. This CDR3 is 12 amino acids long. The DNA of the CDR3 is TGCAGCGTTACCTTCGGGGTCGATGAGCAGTTCTTC. Translation: CSVTFGVDEQFF.

The DNA of the CDR3 is TGTGCCATCAGCCCGGGGCGTTCTGGGGCCAACGTCCTGACTTTC. Translated: CAISPGRSGANVLTF. The chain carries TRBV10-3 and TRBJ2-6, with D perhaps TRBD1 or TRBD2 (5 bases each). Germline assignment: CDR1 ENHRY and CDR2 SYGVKD. Trimming took off 6 bases at V and 1 base at J, with 10 bases between the two ends. This CDR3 spans 15 amino acids.

The chain couples TRBV28 to TRBJ2-2; D ambiguous. CDR3 size: 13 residues. The germline gives CDR1 MDHEN, CDR2 SYDVKM. The V end was cut by 8 bases, the J end by 8 bases, with 15 bases between. Written as DNA, the CDR3 is TGTGCCAGCGGATTGAAAGTACCGGGGGAGCTGTTTTTT. Encoded protein: CASGLKVPGELFF.

With regard to this clone: Other DNA sequences of this sample code for an identical CDR3. The chain has TRBV5-4 and TRBJ2-3; D is undetermined. The CDR3 spans 12 residues. The germline CDR1 and CDR2 sequences are SGHNT and YYREEE (reference sequence). The ends were cut back, 0 bases at V and 6 bases at J, with 5 bases in the middle. As DNA, the CDR3 is TGTGCCAGCAGCTTGGCCGGTGATACGCAGTATTTT. It codes for CASSLAGDTQYF.

The V and J genes are TRBV2 and TRBJ1-4; possible D gene TRBD1, 5 bases. The germline CDR1 and CDR2 sequences are SNHLY and FYNNEI. This CDR3 spans 12 amino acids. V was cut by 5 bases and J by 8 bases, with 9 bases left in between. The CDR3 nucleotides are TGTGCCAGCAGTCCCCAGGGAGAAAAACTGTTTTTT. Translation gives CASSPQGEKLFF.

The V call is TRBV6-1, the J call TRBJ1-2; D gene ambiguous. The V gene's germline CDR1 is MNHNS and CDR2 SASEGT. The ends were cut back, 4 bases at V and 2 bases at J, with 14 bases in the middle. The CDR3 has 15 amino acids. This CDR3 reads CASSGLREQNYGYTF. DNA of the CDR3: TGTGCCAGCAGTGGCCTCAGAGAACAAAACTATGGCTACACCTTC.

Only a few counts were recorded for this clone. The gene calls are TRBV7-8 and TRBJ2-2, with 9 positions matching TRBD1. The junction had 7 bases not matched to a gene; V was cut back by 5 bases and J by 6 bases. This CDR3 has 15 amino acids. The V gene's germline CDR1 is SGHVS and CDR2 FQNEAQ. The CDR3 nucleotides are TGTGCCAGCAGCCCGCGGGGGACAGGGCCCGGGGAGCTGTTTTTT. This codes for CASSPRGTGPGELFF.

The rearrangement uses TRBV5-1 and TRBJ2-5; the match to TRBD2 covers 7 bases. CDR3 size: 17 residues. With 4 bases clipped from V and 5 bases from J, the junction kept 17 bases outside the gene matches. Germline loops: CDR1 SGHRS, CDR2 YFSETQ. DNA for the CDR3: TGCGCCAGCAGCCTGGACCCGTTTAGCGGGTGGGGGGAGACCCAGTACTTC. Translated, it gives CASSLDPFSGWGETQYF.

The rearrangement links TRBV28 to TRBJ2-1, with TRBD1 matching 7 bases. V dropped 2 bases and J dropped 16; count of bases not matched to a gene: 8. Germline CDR1 reads MDHEN; CDR2 reads SYDVKM. This CDR3 is built from 12 residues. The CDR3 spells CASSLRGGALFF. CDR3 in DNA: TGTGCCAGCAGTTTACGAGGGGGCGCCTTATTCTTC.

This clone was recorded only once. This sample also contains other DNA sequences that code for the same CDR3. The chain uses TRBV28 and TRBJ1-2; D may be TRBD1 (5 bases). The ends were cut back, 2 bases at V and 4 bases at J, with 5 bases in the middle. The germline V gene has CDR1 MDHEN and CDR2 SYDVKM. This CDR3 contains 12 residues. The CDR3: CASSLDSYGYTF. DNA for the CDR3: TGTGCCAGCAGTTTAGACAGCTATGGCTACACCTTC.

The chain employs TRBV5-1 and TRBJ2-6, with no clear D. Per the germline V gene, CDR1 is SGHRS and CDR2 is YFSETQ. CDR3 length equals 16 residues. Trimming removed 0 bases at V and 2 bases at J, with 9 bases between. In DNA, the CDR3 is TGCGCCAGCAGCTTGGGACTTCCTGCTGGGGCCAACGTCCTGACTTTC. It specifies CASSLGLPAGANVLTF.

Details on this clone: This sample includes further DNA sequences coding for the same CDR3. The CDR3 loop reads CASSYDGNQPQHF. CDR3 nucleotide sequence: TGTGCCAGCAGTTACGACGGAAATCAGCCCCAGCATTTT. The gene calls are TRBV6-5 and TRBJ1-5; D unclear. CDR1 and CDR2 from the germline V gene are MNHEY and SVGAGI. The CDR3 spans 13 residues. V was clipped by 2 bases and J by 4 bases, with 6 bases between them.

The J gene is TRBJ2-7, the V gene TRBV10-3, with 12 bases aligning to TRBD2. The germline V gene has CDR1 ENHRY and CDR2 SYGVKD. V dropped 6 bases and J dropped 1; count of bases not matched to a gene: 7. The CDR3 totals 16 residues. This CDR3 reads CAISPLAGGGSYEQYF. The CDR3 DNA reads TGTGCCATCAGCCCACTAGCGGGAGGAGGATCCTACGAGCAGTACTTC.

This clone was counted a single time. The V gene is TRBV19, the J gene TRBJ1-5; 7 bases line up with TRBD1. The CDR3 covers 14 residues. The V gene end was trimmed by 5 bases and the J gene end by 2 bases; junction bases not matched to a gene: 3. CDR1 and CDR2 (germline): LNHDA, SQIVND (reference sequence). The CDR3 loop reads CASSPDRGNQPQHF. The CDR3 region has the DNA TGTGCCAGTAGTCCCGACAGGGGCAATCAGCCCCAGCATTTT. The full variable domain, in which reference TRBV19 and TRBJ1-5 provide the parts outside the CDR3, is DGGITQSPKYLFRKEGQNVTLSCEQNLNHDAMYWYRQDPGQGLRLIYYSQIVNDFQKGDIAEGYSVSREKKESFPLTVTSAQKNPTAFYLCASSPDRGNQPQHFGDGTRLSIL.

The V gene is TRBV5-1, the J gene TRBJ1-1; D unclear. CDR1 and CDR2 (germline): SGHRS, YFSETQ. The CDR3 has 14 amino acids. The V end lost 3 bases, the J end lost 1 base, and 10 bases lay between the germline ends. The CDR3, as DNA: TGCGCCAGCAGCTGGGTCTCGGAGAACACTGAAGCTTTCTTT. This translates into CASSWVSENTEAFF.

This clone showed up just once. J is TRBJ2-5 and V is TRBV28; 7 bases match TRBD1. Per the germline V gene, CDR1 is MDHEN and CDR2 is SYDVKM. The CDR3 consists of 15 residues. V was clipped by 5 bases and J by 1 base; unmatched bases: 7. Here the CDR3 reads CASSERGTAQETQYF. For the CDR3, the DNA is TGTGCCAGCAGTGAAAGAGGGACAGCCCAAGAGACCCAGTACTTC.

The chain has TRBV5-6 and TRBJ2-5, with TRBD1 as a possible D gene (5 bases). V lost 4 bases and J 2 bases, leaving 12 bases between the germline ends. The CDR3 spans 14 residues. Looked up from germline, CDR1 is SGHDT and CDR2 is YYEEEE. CDR3 DNA sequence: TGTGCCAGCAGCGACGACAGAAATCAAGAGACCCAGTACTTC. This codes for CASSDDRNQETQYF.

This clone has only a few counts. The chain employs TRBV15 and TRBJ1-5; D gene uncertain. V was pared by 1 base and J by 5 bases, with 12 bases between. Germline V gene lookup returns CDR1 LNHNV and CDR2 YYDKDF (reference sequence). The length of the CDR3 is 15 residues. CDR3 nucleotide sequence: TGTGCCACCAGCAGAGGCCTTCCTCGGGATCAGCCCCAGCATTTT. Protein: CATSRGLPRDQPQHF.

The rearrangement uses TRBV18 and TRBJ2-2, with 7 bases identical to TRBD1. This CDR3 region has 14 residues. V lost 5 bases to trimming and J lost 6 bases; unmatched junction nucleotides: 6. Germline CDR1 KGHSH, CDR2 LQKENI. In DNA form, the CDR3 reads TGTGCCAGCTCAAAGGACAGGTCGGCCGGGGAGCTGTTTTTT. Translated: CASSKDRSAGELFF.

This chain connects TRBV27 to TRBJ1-2; D might be TRBD1 (5 bases). CDR1 and CDR2 (germline): MNHEY, SMNVEV (reference sequence). This CDR3 comprises 13 residues. The germline V and J ends were trimmed by 5 bases and 5 bases, with 12 bases remaining between them. For the CDR3, the DNA is TGTGCCAGCAGTCCCGACGGGGGATATGGCTACACCTTC. It yields the protein CASSPDGGYGYTF.

The V gene is TRBV2, the J gene TRBJ2-2; 7 nucleotides agree with TRBD1. Germline CDR1 reads SNHLY; CDR2 reads FYNNEI. The V gene end was trimmed by 7 bases and the J gene end by 2 bases; junction bases not matched to a gene: 4. The length of the CDR3 is 14 residues. The CDR3 DNA reads as TGTGCCAGCAAAAGACAGGGTAACACCGGGGAGCTGTTTTTT. Amino acid sequence: CASKRQGNTGELFF.

CDR3 nucleotide sequence: TGTGCCAGCAGCTTTCTCTTGGGTGTCCGGGACAGGGAATACGAGCAGTACTTC. Amino acid sequence: CASSFLLGVRDREYEQYF. V and J are TRBV11-3 and TRBJ2-7, with 9 bases matching TRBD1. This CDR3 contains 18 residues. J was trimmed by 4 bases and V by 3 bases; bases with no gene match: 16. Germline CDR1 reads SGHNT; CDR2 reads YENEEA.

The J gene is TRBJ2-1, the V gene TRBV7-3; D is undetermined. The CDR3 runs to 16 residues. V was trimmed by 1 base and J by 1 base, leaving 11 bases between them. CDR1 and CDR2 (germline): SGHTA, FQGTGA. The CDR3 loop reads CASSLMGMASYNEQFF. CDR3 nucleotides: TGTGCCAGCAGCTTAATGGGTATGGCGTCCTACAATGAGCAGTTCTTC.

The chain joins TRBV6-1 to TRBJ1-2, with D possibly TRBD1 on 5 matching bases. Germline-derived CDR1 and CDR2 are MNHNS and SASEGT. The CDR3 runs to 13 residues. Trimming took off 8 bases at V and 2 bases at J, with 12 bases between the two ends. CDR3 in DNA: TGTGCCAGCGGGGGGACCGACAACTATGGCTACACCTTC. Its translation is CASGGTDNYGYTF.